These 27 T cell receptor beta chains share one sample of origin, sequenced in a study of beta chain features in type 1 diabetes. All of the isolated RNA was reverse transcribed, so expressed TCRB transcripts were sequenced. The table came from immunoSEQ multiplex PCR; TCRdb's copy has only in-frame clones and leaves some out. The data show 500,000 to 700,000 clones, around 15% seen once. Sample: naive CD4+ T cells from blood. These receptor sequences come from a man aged 18 to 30 in good health.

This clone came up a few times. V and J are TRBV7-9 and TRBJ2-5; D might be TRBD1 (6 bases). Trimming stripped 2 bases from V and 0 bases from J, with 7 bases between. This CDR3 region has 14 residues. Germline V gene data show CDR1 as SEHNR and CDR2 as FQNEAQ (reference sequence). The CDR3 is CASSLWTDQETQYF. The DNA of the CDR3 is TGTGCCAGCAGCTTATGGACAGACCAAGAGACCCAGTACTTC.

The rearrangement uses TRBV28 and TRBJ2-6; 7 bases fit TRBD1. The trim removed 3 bases at V and 8 bases at J, leaving 4 bases unmatched. CDR1 and CDR2 (germline): MDHEN, SYDVKM. The CDR3 totals 14 residues. CDR3 sequence (DNA): TGTGCCAGCAGTTTCTCAGGGGGAACCAACGTCCTGACTTTC. Translation: CASSFSGGTNVLTF.

This clone appeared a few times. The chain links TRBV28 to TRBJ2-7; D gene unclear. The germline V and J ends were trimmed by 6 bases and 3 bases, with 15 bases remaining between them. This CDR3 has 14 residues. Germline values: CDR1 MDHEN, CDR2 SYDVKM. CDR3 bases: TGTGCCAGCAGAAACACCAGGAGACACTACGAGCAGTACTTC. It specifies CASRNTRRHYEQYF.

The chain is built from TRBV25-1 and TRBJ2-5; D might be TRBD1 (6 bases). CDR3 size: 17 residues. Per germline, CDR1 MGHDK and CDR2 SYGVNS. Trimming took 4 bases from V and 0 from J, leaving 18 bases between them. In nucleotides, the CDR3 is TGTGCCAGCAGTGCCTTGGGCCGTACAGGGTACCAAGAGACCCAGTACTTC. Its translation: CASSALGRTGYQETQYF.

The table lists this clone with a few counts. The same CDR3 arises from other DNA sequences in this sample as well. The V gene is TRBV7-2, the J gene TRBJ2-2; 8 bases are shared with TRBD1. The ends lost 0 bases at V and 5 bases at J; junction bases unmatched: 5. The CDR3 is made up of 16 amino acids. From germline, CDR1 is SGHTA and CDR2 FQGNSA. CDR3 amino acids: CASSLAAGGSTGELFF. The CDR3 DNA follows: TGTGCCAGCAGCTTAGCGGCAGGGGGCAGTACCGGGGAGCTGTTTTTT.

This clone was counted between two and nine times. The junction shows a germline mismatch at one end, possibly a read error. V and J are TRBV14 and TRBJ2-7; possibly TRBD1 for D (5 bases). There are 12 residues in the CDR3. Germline V CDR1 and CDR2: SGHDN, FVKESK. CDR3 sequence reads: CASGQGSYEQYF. In nucleotides, the CDR3 is TGTGCCAGCGGCCAGGGCAGTTACGAGCAGTACTTC. Filled out from reference TRBV14 and TRBJ2-7, the complete variable domain reads EAGVTQFPSHSVIEKGQTVTLRCDPISGHDNLYWYRRVMGKEIKFLLHFVKESKQDESGMPNNRFLAERTGGTYSTLKVQPAELEDSGVYFCASGQGSYEQYFGPGTRLTVT.

There are a few counts of this clone. The chain joins TRBV7-2 to TRBJ1-2, with TRBD1 identical over 12 bases. The CDR3 has 16 residues. The ends lost 5 bases at V and 3 bases at J; junction bases unmatched: 7. CDR1 and CDR2 from the germline V gene are SGHTA and FQGNSA. The CDR3 DNA is TGTGCCAGCAGCATGGGACAGGGGGCTGGGGACTATGGCTACACCTTC. This gives the protein CASSMGQGAGDYGYTF.

This clone was recorded a few times. The V and J genes are TRBV7-2 and TRBJ2-7; D ambiguous. The V gene lost 1 base and the J gene lost 7 bases, with 5 bases spanning the gap. This CDR3 is built from 11 residues. In germline, CDR1 is SGHTA, CDR2 FQGNSA. The CDR3 sequence: CASSLVWEQYF. Written as DNA, the CDR3 is TGTGCCAGCAGCTTAGTATGGGAGCAGTACTTC.

This clone was detected only a few times. This chain connects TRBV13 to TRBJ1-5, with D uncertain. The CDR3 length is 16 residues. V was cut by 0 bases and J by 0 bases, with 9 bases left in between. The germline CDR1 and CDR2 sequences are PRHDT and FYEKMQ (reference sequence). CDR3 DNA: TGTGCCAGCAGCTTAGGAGGTGATAATAGCAATCAGCCCCAGCATTTT. Translation: CASSLGGDNSNQPQHF. Variable domain in full (rest from reference TRBV13 and TRBJ1-5): AAGVIQSPRHLIKEKRETATLKCYPIPRHDTVYWYQQGPGQDPQFLISFYEKMQSDKGSIPDRFSAQQFSDYHSELNMSSLELGDSALYFCASSLGGDNSNQPQHFGDGTRLSIL.

The chain's CDR3 is CASRPVGQGEHEQFF. CDR3 DNA sequence: TGTGCCAGTAGGCCCGTGGGACAGGGTGAGCATGAGCAGTTCTTC. The chain links TRBV19 to TRBJ2-1, with 9 bases aligning to TRBD1. The CDR3 consists of 15 residues. V was pared by 6 bases and J by 8 bases, with 11 bases of the junction left unmatched. CDR1 is LNHDA and CDR2 is SQIVND in the germline V gene (reference sequence).

There are many counts of this clone. The rearrangement uses TRBV10-3 and TRBJ2-3; 9 bases fit TRBD1. J lost 1 base, V lost 11 bases, and 4 bases had no gene match. Germline CDR1 ENHRY, CDR2 SYGVKD. The CDR3 is 13 residues long. The CDR3 sequence: CAVWTGGTDTQYF. For the CDR3, the DNA is TGTGCCGTCTGGACAGGGGGCACAGATACGCAGTATTTT.

This clone was counted only a few times. The chain is built from TRBV28 and TRBJ2-1; the D gene is possibly TRBD1 (6 bases). Trimming took off 10 bases at V and 4 bases at J, with 17 bases between the two ends. Germline CDR1 MDHEN, CDR2 SYDVKM. This CDR3 is built from 14 residues. The CDR3 DNA reads as TGTGCCACCCGACGGGACAACGGGTACAATGAGCAGTTCTTC. Translating it yields CATRRDNGYNEQFF. Using reference TRBV28 and TRBJ2-1 for the parts outside the CDR3, the full variable domain is DVKVTQSSRYLVKRTGEKVFLECVQDMDHENMFWYRQDPGLGLRLIYFSYDVKMKEKGDIPEGYSVSREKKERFSLILESASTNQTSMYLCATRRDNGYNEQFFGPGTRLTVL.

This clone turned up a few times. The chain is built from TRBV27 and TRBJ1-5, with D unclear. V was pared by 2 bases and J by 0 bases, with 14 bases between. The germline CDR1 and CDR2 sequences are MNHEY and SMNVEV (reference sequence). This CDR3 has 17 residues. CDR3 in DNA: TGTGCCAGCAGTTTAAGGGCGGACCAACATAGCAATCAGCCCCAGCATTTT. Protein product: CASSLRADQHSNQPQHF.

The chain employs TRBV6-5 and TRBJ1-1; no clear D. Germline V CDR1 and CDR2: MNHEY, SVGAGI. CDR3 size: 14 residues. Trimming took off 5 bases at V and 1 base at J, with 11 bases between the two ends. The CDR3 loop is CASSEVRENTEAFF. CDR3 nucleotide sequence: TGTGCCAGCAGTGAAGTTCGGGAGAACACTGAAGCTTTCTTT.

The chain uses TRBV28 and TRBJ2-6, with D unresolved. Trimming shortened V by 6 bases and J by 0 bases, and 9 bases separated the two germline ends. The CDR3 consists of 15 residues. Looked up from germline, CDR1 is MDHEN and CDR2 is SYDVKM. The CDR3 sequence: CASRPLSSGANVLTF. For the CDR3, the DNA is TGTGCCAGCAGGCCTCTTTCCTCTGGGGCCAACGTCCTGACTTTC.

The V call is TRBV4-3, the J call TRBJ2-1; D is uncertain. The V gene's germline CDR1 is LGHNA and CDR2 YSLEER. CDR3 length: 16 amino acids. Trimming left V 2 bases short and J 0 bases short, with 11 bases between. CDR3 bases: TGCGCCAGCAGCCAATCCGGCAGGTCCTCCTACAATGAGCAGTTCTTC. Translated, it gives CASSQSGRSSYNEQFF.

This clone was seen more than once but under ten times. The V call is TRBV5-1, the J call TRBJ2-1, with 8 bases aligning to TRBD2. V lost 7 bases, J lost 0 bases, and 3 bases stayed unmatched. There are 14 residues in the CDR3. CDR1 SGHRS and CDR2 YFSETQ come from the germline V gene. CDR3 protein: CASGAGDSYNEQFF. The CDR3 bases are TGCGCCAGCGGAGCGGGAGACTCCTACAATGAGCAGTTCTTC.

The V gene is TRBV28, the J gene TRBJ2-7; D is uncertain. CDR3 length: 13 amino acids. Germline values: CDR1 MDHEN, CDR2 SYDVKM. The V gene lost 3 bases and the J gene lost 9 bases, with 15 bases spanning the gap. DNA for the CDR3: TGTGCCAGCAGTTTTGGCAGCCCCGGTGGGCAGTACTTC. Amino acids: CASSFGSPGGQYF.

This chain uses TRBV27 with TRBJ1-2; 7 bases align to TRBD1. J was trimmed by 4 bases and V by 5 bases; bases with no gene match: 7. Germline V gene data show CDR1 as MNHEY and CDR2 as SMNVEV (reference sequence). This CDR3 has 14 residues. CDR3 in DNA: TGTGCCAGCAGTCCCATCCGGGACAGCTATGGCTACACCTTC. Protein product: CASSPIRDSYGYTF.

The chain carries TRBV28 and TRBJ2-5, with TRBD2 identical over 11 bases. V lost 1 base, J lost 4 bases, and 14 bases stayed unmatched. CDR1 and CDR2 (germline): MDHEN, SYDVKM. The CDR3 is 19 amino acids. The CDR3 reads CASSLSGSGRAIFTETQYF. CDR3 sequence (DNA): TGTGCCAGCAGTTTATCGGGTAGCGGGAGGGCCATATTCACAGAGACCCAGTACTTC.

Only a few counts were recorded for this clone. V and J are TRBV13 and TRBJ2-4, with 7 bases fitting TRBD2. The CDR3 covers 16 residues. Germline CDR1 PRHDT, CDR2 FYEKMQ (reference sequence). Unmatched junction bases numbered 6, after V lost 4 bases and J lost 0 bases. This CDR3 reads CASSSGLWLAKNIQYF. DNA for the CDR3: TGTGCCAGCAGCTCGGGACTATGGCTAGCCAAAAACATTCAGTACTTC.

This sequence joins TRBV30 and TRBJ2-4, with D maybe TRBD2 (5 bases). CDR1 and CDR2 from the germline V gene are GTSNPN and SVGIG (reference sequence). This CDR3 region has 13 residues. Trimming stripped 3 bases from V and 7 bases from J, with 13 bases between. CDR3 region: CAWSAGVGNIQYF. The CDR3 DNA reads as TGTGCCTGGAGCGCCGGGGTTGGGAACATTCAGTACTTC.

This clone showed up just a few times. The V and J genes are TRBV30 and TRBJ2-7; D remains unclear. CDR1 and CDR2 from the germline V gene are GTSNPN and SVGIG (reference sequence). V lost 2 bases and J 0 bases, leaving 14 bases between the germline ends. The CDR3 spans 15 residues. The CDR3 sequence: CAWSRDSKLSYEQYF. Here the CDR3 DNA reads TGTGCCTGGAGTCGCGACTCCAAACTCTCCTACGAGCAGTACTTC.

The genes are TRBV7-3 and TRBJ1-6, with D maybe TRBD1 (6 bases). Between the trimmed V and J ends, which lost 3 bases and 9 bases, there was a span of 12 bases. This CDR3 comprises 14 residues. Germline CDR1 SGHTA, CDR2 FQGTGA. This CDR3 reads CASSFTGMGSPLHF. CDR3 DNA: TGTGCCAGCAGCTTCACAGGGATGGGTTCACCCCTCCACTTT.

This clone was detected a few times. The chain uses TRBV7-9 and TRBJ2-7, with TRBD2 identical over 8 bases. V lost 5 bases and J lost 2; bases outside the gene matches: 14. CDR1 is SEHNR, CDR2 FQNEAQ, per germline (reference sequence). The CDR3 is made up of 17 amino acids. CDR3 protein: CASSPDAGGDTTYEQYF. DNA for the CDR3: TGTGCCAGCAGCCCAGACGCCGGGGGGGACACCACCTACGAGCAGTACTTC.

This clone has more than one count but fewer than ten. CDR3 DNA sequence: TGCGCCAGCAGCCAACTTCGCGGTTCCTCCTACAATGAGCAGTTCTTC. Amino acid sequence: CASSQLRGSSYNEQFF. The rearrangement links TRBV4-1 to TRBJ2-1; D is ambiguous. Germline CDR1 and CDR2: MGHRA and YSYEKL. The CDR3 runs 16 residues. V was cut by 2 bases and J by 0 bases, with 11 bases left in between.

This chain connects TRBV25-1 to TRBJ2-3; no firm D call. Germline CDR1 and CDR2: MGHDK and SYGVNS. The CDR3 runs to 14 residues. With 1 base removed from V and 2 bases from J, the gap between germline ends came to 7 bases. CDR3 sequence: CASSELVSTDTQYF. CDR3 coding DNA: TGTGCCAGCAGTGAATTAGTCTCCACAGATACGCAGTATTTT.